Below, 28 T cell receptor beta chains from the same sample are listed, as sequenced in a study of blood T cell repertoires in COVID-19. The data were produced by immunoSEQ multiplex PCR, yet TCRdb's version contains in-frame clones alone and is incomplete. The sample records about 190,000 clones, 70% to 85% being singletons. The sequencing input was peripheral blood. The receptors derive from a woman in her forties or fifties with acute or convalescent COVID-19.

This clone has at least ten counts. V gene TRBV12-3 or TRBV12-4 combines with J gene TRBJ2-2; weak D call: TRBD1 (6 bases). With 6 bases removed from V and 5 bases from J, the gap between germline ends came to 10 bases. The CDR3 runs 13 residues. CDR3 sequence: CASRRQETGELFF. The CDR3 coding sequence is TGTGCCAGCAGGCGACAGGAGACCGGGGAGCTGTTTTTT.

The chain links TRBV29-1 to TRBJ1-2; D may be TRBD1 (6 bases). Between the trimmed V and J ends, which lost 1 base and 2 bases, there was a span of 14 bases. Germline CDR1 is SQVTM and CDR2 is ANQGSEA. The CDR3 is made up of 15 amino acids. DNA of the CDR3: TGCAGCGTTGAAGGGGGGCCAGGGTACAACTATGGCTACACCTTC. Amino acids: CSVEGGPGYNYGYTF.

This chain uses TRBV5-1 with TRBJ2-3, with 7 bases that match TRBD2. Unmatched junction bases numbered 6, after V lost 0 bases and J lost 5 bases. This CDR3 has 15 residues. Germline CDR1 reads SGHRS; CDR2 reads YFSETQ. CDR3 DNA: TGCGCCAGCAGCTTGGTTGATAGCGGGTTAGATACGCAGTATTTT. Protein sequence: CASSLVDSGLDTQYF.

On this clone: Distinct nucleotide sequences in the sample also encode this CDR3. J is TRBJ1-6 and V is TRBV27, with D perhaps TRBD1 (5 bases). V was cut by 6 bases and J by 0 bases, with 15 bases left in between. Looked up from germline, CDR1 is MNHEY and CDR2 is SMNVEV (reference sequence). The CDR3 runs to 17 residues. CDR3 protein: CASSSGLTSSYNSPLHF. CDR3 nucleotides: TGTGCCAGCAGCTCGGGACTCACGAGCTCCTATAATTCACCCCTCCACTTT.

This clone was counted once. The genes are TRBV3-1 (or the pseudogene TRBV3-2) and TRBJ2-2, with 8 bases aligning to TRBD2. The CDR3 sequence is 18 residues long. CDR1 and CDR2 (germline): LGHDT, YNNKEL (reference sequence). Trimming took 6 bases from V and 0 from J; bases not matched to a gene: 12. CDR3 sequence (DNA): TGTGCCAGCAGTCGCAACTCCCCGGGACTAGCGAACACCGGGGAGCTGTTTTTT. This codes for CASSRNSPGLANTGELFF.

This clone was counted only a few times. CDR3 amino acids: CATSDLGSRAGGELFF. CDR3 DNA sequence: TGTGCCACCAGTGACCTAGGCTCCAGGGCGGGAGGGGAGCTGTTTTTT. The V and J genes are TRBV24-1 and TRBJ2-2; possible D gene TRBD2, 6 bases. Germline assignment: CDR1 KGHDR and CDR2 SFDVKD. The CDR3 contains 16 residues. Deletions cut 4 bases from V and 8 bases from J, with 19 bases between.

A few counts support this clone. V and J are TRBV4-2 and TRBJ1-1; 7 nucleotides line up with TRBD1. From germline, CDR1 is LGHNA and CDR2 YNFKEQ. The length of the CDR3 is 15 residues. The junction had 6 bases not matched to a gene; V was cut back by 2 bases and J by 3 bases. CDR3 sequence: CASSQWTGPDTEAFF. CDR3 coding DNA: TGTGCCAGCAGCCAATGGACAGGACCAGACACTGAAGCTTTCTTT.

The DNA of the CDR3 is TGTGCCAGCAGCCAAGATGAGGTCTCTTATGGCTACACCTTC. Translation: CASSQDEVSYGYTF. V is TRBV4-2 and J is TRBJ1-2, with D unclear. The CDR3 spans 14 residues. Trimming cost V 0 bases and J 5 bases, with 10 bases left between them. Germline CDR1 reads LGHNA; CDR2 reads YNFKEQ.

The J gene is TRBJ1-5, the V gene TRBV9; possibly TRBD1 for D (5 bases). The germline V gene has CDR1 SGDLS and CDR2 YYNGEE. The CDR3 extends over 16 amino acids. The V end lost 4 bases, the J end lost 2 bases, and 16 bases lay between the germline ends. The CDR3 DNA sequence: TGTGCCAGCAGCCCCCAGGCGGGGGGGGGCAATCAGCCCCAGCATTTT. It codes for CASSPQAGGGNQPQHF.

This clone was found a few times. The chain employs TRBV7-6 and TRBJ2-3, with D tentatively TRBD2 (6 bases). The germline V gene has CDR1 SGHVS and CDR2 FNYEAQ. The CDR3 covers 15 residues. Trimming cost V 5 bases and J 2 bases, with 14 bases left between them. CDR3 sequence (DNA): TGTGCCAGCAGCCGAACGGGAGCCTTCACAGATACGCAGTATTTT. Its protein product is CASSRTGAFTDTQYF.

The table lists this clone with a count of one. The chain is built from TRBV5-4 and TRBJ1-4; TRBD1 agrees at 11 bases. From germline, CDR1 is SGHNT and CDR2 YYREEE (reference sequence). The CDR3 runs to 15 residues. After removal of 2 bases from V and 8 bases from J, the junction contained 5 bases not matched to a gene. The CDR3 loop is CASSLKDRGPEKLFF. The CDR3 DNA reads TGTGCCAGCAGCTTAAAGGACAGGGGGCCGGAAAAACTGTTTTTT.

The gene calls are TRBV28 and TRBJ1-2; unclear D gene. Trimming took off 4 bases at V and 8 bases at J, with 8 bases between the two ends. The CDR3 is 11 residues long. From germline, CDR1 is MDHEN and CDR2 SYDVKM. DNA of the CDR3: TGTGCCAGCAGTTCCTTCGGGGGCTACACCTTC. Protein product: CASSSFGGYTF.

CDR3 sequence: CASSPGQGEGQPQHF. The CDR3 nucleotides read TGTGCCAGCAGTCCCGGACAGGGGGAGGGTCAGCCCCAGCATTTT. The chain recombines TRBV27 with TRBJ1-5; TRBD1 matches at 10 bases. The V gene's germline CDR1 is MNHEY and CDR2 SMNVEV (reference sequence). This CDR3 is built from 15 residues. V trimming: 5 bases; J trimming: 6 bases; junction bases outside the gene matches: 7.

The chain uses TRBV27 and TRBJ2-3, with D possibly matching TRBD1 (5 bases). V lost 6 bases to trimming and J lost 6 bases, with 19 bases between them. This CDR3 is 15 amino acids long. The germline gives CDR1 MNHEY, CDR2 SMNVEV (reference sequence). The CDR3 loop reads CASSHLGRVADTQYF. The CDR3 DNA follows: TGTGCCAGCAGCCATCTGGGGCGTGTGGCGGATACGCAGTATTTT.

V is TRBV18 and J is TRBJ2-1, with a tentative D call TRBD1 (5 bases). The V end lost 3 bases, the J end lost 8 bases, and 11 bases lay between the germline ends. This CDR3 spans 13 amino acids. Germline CDR1 reads KGHSH; CDR2 reads LQKENI. The CDR3 DNA follows: TGTGCCAGCTCACCTAATCTAGGGGATGAGCAGTTCTTC. Residues: CASSPNLGDEQFF.

The V call is TRBV10-2, the J call TRBJ2-1, with 8 bases lining up with TRBD1. Germline V gene lookup returns CDR1 WSHSY and CDR2 SAAADI. The junction had 7 bases not matched to a gene; V was cut back by 6 bases and J by 6 bases. CDR3 length: 14 amino acids. This CDR3 reads CASSSGQVRNEQFF. As DNA, the CDR3 is TGCGCCAGCAGCTCGGGACAGGTACGCAATGAGCAGTTCTTC.

The gene calls are TRBV19 and TRBJ1-3, with 9 bases identical to TRBD1. Germline-derived CDR1 and CDR2 are LNHDA and SQIVND (reference sequence). V lost 6 bases to trimming and J lost 7 bases; unmatched junction nucleotides: 10. The CDR3 runs to 15 residues. CDR3 protein: CASSPGQGLRNTIYF. The CDR3, as DNA: TGTGCCAGTAGCCCCGGACAGGGGCTGAGGAACACCATATATTTT.

The rearrangement joins TRBV19 to TRBJ2-3, with TRBD2 as a possible D gene (6 bases). Trimming took off 1 base at V and 2 bases at J, with 13 bases between the two ends. The CDR3 is 16 residues long. CDR1 and CDR2 from the germline V gene are LNHDA and SQIVND (reference sequence). CDR3 DNA: TGTGCCAGTAGTATAGGGCTACAGGACTACACAGATACGCAGTATTTT. Protein product: CASSIGLQDYTDTQYF.

This chain joins TRBV2 and TRBJ1-5, with 10 bases that match TRBD1. The CDR3 totals 16 residues. Unmatched junction bases numbered 6, after V lost 2 bases and J lost 5 bases. The germline V gene has CDR1 SNHLY and CDR2 FYNNEI. Written as DNA, the CDR3 is TGTGCCAGCAGTGAACCCGGGACAGGGGTCCATCAGCCCCAGCATTTT. The encoded protein is CASSEPGTGVHQPQHF.

The gene calls are TRBV19 and TRBJ1-1; D possibly corresponds to TRBD1 (5 bases). The V and J ends lost 5 bases and 3 bases respectively, with 10 bases between them. Germline V gene lookup returns CDR1 LNHDA and CDR2 SQIVND (reference sequence). CDR3 size: 13 residues. The CDR3 protein is CASSGTGYTEAFF. CDR3 nucleotides: TGTGCCAGTAGTGGAACAGGTTACACTGAAGCTTTCTTT.

This clone was counted many times. CDR3 DNA: TGTGCCAGCAGTGAAGGAGGGGGATCGCAGTATTTT. Protein product: CASSEGGGSQYF. V and J are TRBV2 and TRBJ2-3, with D tentatively TRBD1 (6 bases). V was cut by 1 base and J by 10 bases, with 9 bases left in between. The CDR3 is 12 residues long. Germline CDR1 SNHLY, CDR2 FYNNEI.

This chain connects TRBV5-4 to TRBJ2-1, with 10 bases matching TRBD2. Germline V CDR1 and CDR2: SGHNT, YYREEE (reference sequence). After removal of 3 bases from V and 8 bases from J, the junction contained 14 bases not matched to a gene. The CDR3 is 17 amino acids. CDR3 DNA: TGTGCCAGCAGCTCCCAATTGGGTAGCGGGAGGAGGGATGAGCAGTTCTTC. It is translated as CASSSQLGSGRRDEQFF.

V gene TRBV6-5 combines with J gene TRBJ1-2, with D possibly TRBD1 on 5 matching bases. Per the germline V gene, CDR1 is MNHEY and CDR2 is SVGAGI. V lost 4 bases and J 4 bases, leaving 10 bases between the germline ends. This CDR3 has 13 amino acids. The CDR3 loop is CASSSREGYGYTF. The CDR3 DNA follows: TGTGCCAGCAGTTCCAGGGAGGGCTATGGCTACACCTTC.

The rearrangement links TRBV4-3 to TRBJ2-1, with D possibly TRBD2 on 5 matching bases. The CDR3 extends over 15 amino acids. Germline V gives CDR1 LGHNA, CDR2 YSLEER. V shed 3 bases and J shed 8 bases, with 17 bases lying between them. As DNA, the CDR3 is TGCGCCAGCAGCCATACCGGGAATCATGGGGATGAGCAGTTCTTC. It translates to CASSHTGNHGDEQFF.

This clone has just a few counts. The rearrangement uses TRBV7-8 and TRBJ2-3; TRBD1 matches at 7 bases. The V and J ends lost 4 bases and 10 bases, in that order; junction bases with no gene match: 8. The CDR3 extends over 13 amino acids. From germline, CDR1 is SGHVS and CDR2 FQNEAQ. CDR3 sequence: CASSSTPQGAQYF. The CDR3 DNA reads as TGTGCCAGCAGCTCGACACCCCAGGGGGCGCAGTATTTT.

The chain employs TRBV7-8 and TRBJ1-2; D is unclear. There are 13 residues in the CDR3. V was trimmed by 3 bases and J by 4 bases, leaving 9 bases between them. Germline-derived CDR1 and CDR2 are SGHVS and FQNEAQ. CDR3 residues: CASSFGGSYGYTF. The CDR3 DNA follows: TGTGCCAGCAGCTTCGGAGGGAGCTATGGCTACACCTTC.

The genes are TRBV6-2 or TRBV6-3 and TRBJ2-5; D remains unclear. The V end was cut by 3 bases, the J end by 7 bases, with 12 bases between. There are 13 residues in the CDR3. The germline V gene has CDR1 MNHEY and CDR2 SVGEGT. CDR3 residues: CASSYRPSGTQYF. The CDR3 nucleotides are TGTGCCAGCAGTTATAGACCATCAGGGACCCAGTACTTC.

CDR3 sequence reads: CASSSDGENTEAFF. CDR3 coding DNA: TGTGCCAGCAGCAGCGACGGGGAGAACACTGAAGCTTTCTTT. The rearrangement uses TRBV7-6 and TRBJ1-1, with D unresolved. CDR3 length equals 14 residues. In germline, CDR1 is SGHVS, CDR2 FNYEAQ. V was clipped by 5 bases and J by 1 base, with 11 bases between them.